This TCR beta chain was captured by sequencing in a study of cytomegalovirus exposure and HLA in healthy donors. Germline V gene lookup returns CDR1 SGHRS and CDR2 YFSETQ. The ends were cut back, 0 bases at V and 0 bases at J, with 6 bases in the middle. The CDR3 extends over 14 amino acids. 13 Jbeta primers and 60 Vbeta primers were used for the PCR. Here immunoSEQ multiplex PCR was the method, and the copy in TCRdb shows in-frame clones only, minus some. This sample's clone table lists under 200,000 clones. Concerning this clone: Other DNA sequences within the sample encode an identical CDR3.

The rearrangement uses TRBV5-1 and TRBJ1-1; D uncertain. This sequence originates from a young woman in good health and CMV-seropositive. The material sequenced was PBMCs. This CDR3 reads CASSLGQMNTEAFF. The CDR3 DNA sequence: TGCGCCAGCAGCTTGGGACAAATGAACACTGAAGCTTTCTTT.